The rows below give T cell receptor beta chains drawn from one sample of a study of cytomegalovirus exposure and HLA in healthy donors. Repertoires were generated with immunoSEQ multiplex PCR, while TCRdb's copy carries only in-frame clones and drops some. The sample contains tens of thousands of clones, around 96% of which appear only once. The specimen sequenced was PBMCs. Every receptor here comes from a woman between 18 and 29 years old in good health and CMV-seropositive. Each CDR3 is given with its conserved first and last residue. The order of the fields is D gene, clone size, CDR3 length, J gene, V gene, CDR3 DNA, CDR3 protein. D genes are given only for firm matches. Expanded clones are given a class, and other clones once, few, many or no size at all.

d_call: TRBD1; clone_size: NA; cdr3_length: 17; j_call: TRBJ1-5; v_call: TRBV2; cdr3_nt: TGTGCCAGCAGTGTGGACAGGGGCCAGAATAGCAATCAGCCCCAGCATTTT; cdr3_aa: CASSVDRGQNSNQPQHF
d_call: TRBD2; clone_size: NA; cdr3_length: 14; j_call: TRBJ2-1; v_call: TRBV10-3; cdr3_nt: TGTGCCATTGATAGCGGGCCCCCCGCCGATGAGCAGTTCTTC; cdr3_aa: CAIDSGPPADEQFF
d_call: NA; clone_size: once; cdr3_length: 14; j_call: TRBJ2-7; v_call: TRBV4-3; cdr3_nt: TGCGCCAGCAGCCAAAGTAGCGCAGCCTACGAGCAGTACTTC; cdr3_aa: CASSQSSAAYEQYF
d_call: NA; clone_size: NA; cdr3_length: 16; j_call: TRBJ1-1; v_call: TRBV4-1; cdr3_nt: TGCGCCAGCAGCCAAGAATCTTGGGGAGGAGGACCTGAAGCTTTCTTT; cdr3_aa: CASSQESWGGGPEAFF
d_call: TRBD1; clone_size: NA; cdr3_length: 14; j_call: TRBJ2-3; v_call: TRBV19; cdr3_nt: TGTGCCAGTCGTACCGGGACAGGGTTAGATACGCAGTATTTT; cdr3_aa: CASRTGTGLDTQYF
d_call: TRBD1; clone_size: NA; cdr3_length: 12; j_call: TRBJ1-5; v_call: TRBV25-1; cdr3_nt: TGTGCCAGCGGAGGGGGCGGGCAGCCCCAGCATTTT; cdr3_aa: CASGGGGQPQHF
d_call: NA; clone_size: NA; cdr3_length: 12; j_call: TRBJ1-1; v_call: TRBV6-6; cdr3_nt: TGTGCCGCCAGGATGTGGAACACTGAAGCTTTCTTT; cdr3_aa: CAARMWNTEAFF
d_call: NA; clone_size: NA; cdr3_length: 14; j_call: TRBJ2-1; v_call: TRBV4-3; cdr3_nt: TGCGCCAGCAGCCATTTACTCGGGATCGATGAGCAGTTCTTC; cdr3_aa: CASSHLLGIDEQFF
d_call: NA; clone_size: NA; cdr3_length: 15; j_call: TRBJ1-4; v_call: TRBV14; cdr3_nt: TGTGCCAGCAGCCCAACGTCAGGTTTACGTGAAAAACTGTTTTTT; cdr3_aa: CASSPTSGLREKLFF
d_call: TRBD2; clone_size: NA; cdr3_length: 18; j_call: TRBJ2-1; v_call: TRBV27; cdr3_nt: TGTGCCAGCAGTTTATCGTATCGCGTGACTAGCGGGACCAATGAGCAGTTCTTC; cdr3_aa: CASSLSYRVTSGTNEQFF
d_call: NA; clone_size: NA; cdr3_length: 14; j_call: TRBJ1-5; v_call: TRBV10-3; cdr3_nt: TGTGCCATCAGCACAGCGGGTGGCAATCAGCCCCAGCATTTT; cdr3_aa: CAISTAGGNQPQHF
d_call: NA; clone_size: NA; cdr3_length: 12; j_call: TRBJ2-2; v_call: TRBV7-3; cdr3_nt: TGTGCCAGCAGCTTAGAGGCCGGGGAGCTGTTTTTT; cdr3_aa: CASSLEAGELFF
d_call: TRBD1; clone_size: NA; cdr3_length: 16; j_call: TRBJ2-7; v_call: TRBV28; cdr3_nt: TGTGCCAGCAGTCCGACAGGGGGGATCGTCTCCTACGAGCAGTACTTC; cdr3_aa: CASSPTGGIVSYEQYF
d_call: NA; clone_size: NA; cdr3_length: 14; j_call: TRBJ2-2; v_call: TRBV2; cdr3_nt: TGTGCCAGCAGTCTGACTAGAACTACCGGGGAGCTGTTTTTT; cdr3_aa: CASSLTRTTGELFF
d_call: NA; clone_size: NA; cdr3_length: 14; j_call: TRBJ1-5; v_call: TRBV5-5; cdr3_nt: TGTGCCAGCAGCTTTGAGCTTAGCAATCAGCCCCAGCATTTT; cdr3_aa: CASSFELSNQPQHF
d_call: NA; clone_size: NA; cdr3_length: 15; j_call: TRBJ2-3; v_call: TRBV7-2; cdr3_nt: TGTGCCAGCAGCTTAGGGCTAGCGTACACAGATACGCAGTATTTT; cdr3_aa: CASSLGLAYTDTQYF
d_call: TRBD2; clone_size: NA; cdr3_length: 15; j_call: TRBJ2-7; v_call: TRBV4-2; cdr3_nt: TGTGCCAGCAGCCAGGAGGGAGGGAGACCCCACGAGCAGTACTTC; cdr3_aa: CASSQEGGRPHEQYF
d_call: NA; clone_size: NA; cdr3_length: 15; j_call: TRBJ1-1; v_call: TRBV11-3; cdr3_nt: TGTGCCAGCAGCTTAGTAGCGGGGGCGAACACTGAAGCTTTCTTT; cdr3_aa: CASSLVAGANTEAFF
d_call: NA; clone_size: NA; cdr3_length: 11; j_call: TRBJ2-7; v_call: TRBV20-1; cdr3_nt: TGCAGTGCCGGCGGGACCTACGAGCAGTACTTC; cdr3_aa: CSAGGTYEQYF
d_call: TRBD1; clone_size: NA; cdr3_length: 15; j_call: TRBJ2-2; v_call: TRBV6-5; cdr3_nt: TGTGCCAGCAGTTGGGACAGGGGGCTCACCGGGGAGCTGTTTTTT; cdr3_aa: CASSWDRGLTGELFF
d_call: TRBD2; clone_size: NA; cdr3_length: 15; j_call: TRBJ2-1; v_call: TRBV5-1; cdr3_nt: TGCGCCAGCAGTTTTACTAGCGGGATTAACAATGAGCAGTTCTTC; cdr3_aa: CASSFTSGINNEQFF
d_call: TRBD1; clone_size: NA; cdr3_length: 14; j_call: TRBJ2-5; v_call: TRBV7-8; cdr3_nt: TGTGCCAGCAGCTCAGGGGGCGCCGGGGAGACCCAGTACTTC; cdr3_aa: CASSSGGAGETQYF
d_call: TRBD1; clone_size: NA; cdr3_length: 16; j_call: TRBJ1-4; v_call: TRBV28; cdr3_nt: TGTGCCAGCAAGACACAAACAGGGGCGACTAATGAAAAACTGTTTTTT; cdr3_aa: CASKTQTGATNEKLFF
d_call: NA; clone_size: NA; cdr3_length: 16; j_call: TRBJ1-4; v_call: TRBV6-5; cdr3_nt: TGTGCCAGCAGTTACTCAAGCCCGGGGGTAAATGAAAAACTGTTTTTT; cdr3_aa: CASSYSSPGVNEKLFF
d_call: TRBD2; clone_size: NA; cdr3_length: 15; j_call: TRBJ2-1; v_call: TRBV19; cdr3_nt: TGTGCCAGTAGACTAGCGGGAGTAGCCAACAATGAGCAGTTCTTC; cdr3_aa: CASRLAGVANNEQFF
d_call: TRBD2; clone_size: NA; cdr3_length: 16; j_call: TRBJ2-2; v_call: TRBV5-6; cdr3_nt: TGTGCCAGCAGCTTTAATCCAGCGGGGTTGGTCGGGGAGCTGTTTTTT; cdr3_aa: CASSFNPAGLVGELFF
d_call: NA; clone_size: NA; cdr3_length: 14; j_call: TRBJ2-1; v_call: TRBV10-3; cdr3_nt: TGTGCCATCACCCCTAGCGAGAGGCACAATGAGCAGTTCTTC; cdr3_aa: CAITPSERHNEQFF
d_call: NA; clone_size: NA; cdr3_length: 16; j_call: TRBJ2-3; v_call: TRBV5-8; cdr3_nt: TGTGCCAGCACCTCCGTCAGACTAGTTTTGGCAGATACGCAGTATTTT; cdr3_aa: CASTSVRLVLADTQYF
d_call: NA; clone_size: NA; cdr3_length: 15; j_call: TRBJ2-1; v_call: TRBV5-4; cdr3_nt: TGTGCCAGCAGCCCCAATCGGGGGAACTACAATGAGCAGTTCTTC; cdr3_aa: CASSPNRGNYNEQFF
d_call: NA; clone_size: NA; cdr3_length: 14; j_call: TRBJ2-2; v_call: TRBV5-6; cdr3_nt: TGTGCCAGCAGCTTTCTAGGGAACACCGGGGAGCTGTTTTTT; cdr3_aa: CASSFLGNTGELFF
d_call: TRBD2; clone_size: NA; cdr3_length: 14; j_call: TRBJ2-4; v_call: TRBV30; cdr3_nt: TGTGCCTGGAGGCCCGGACTAGCGGTAAACATTCAGTACTTC; cdr3_aa: CAWRPGLAVNIQYF
d_call: TRBD2; clone_size: NA; cdr3_length: 14; j_call: TRBJ2-7; v_call: TRBV5-4; cdr3_nt: TGTGCCAGCAGCCGACTAGCGGGAGAGGACGAGCAGTACTTC; cdr3_aa: CASSRLAGEDEQYF
d_call: NA; clone_size: NA; cdr3_length: 14; j_call: TRBJ1-2; v_call: TRBV19; cdr3_nt: TGTGCCAGTAGTACATCGGACAGAAACTATGGCTACACCTTC; cdr3_aa: CASSTSDRNYGYTF
d_call: NA; clone_size: NA; cdr3_length: 13; j_call: TRBJ2-1; v_call: TRBV6-5; cdr3_nt: TGTGCCAGCAGTCAGGGGCTAGCGGACGAGCAGTTCTTC; cdr3_aa: CASSQGLADEQFF
d_call: NA; clone_size: NA; cdr3_length: 13; j_call: TRBJ2-1; v_call: TRBV15; cdr3_nt: TGTGCCACCAGCAGCGAACTTAGTTTCCAGCAGTTCTTC; cdr3_aa: CATSSELSFQQFF
d_call: TRBD2; clone_size: NA; cdr3_length: 12; j_call: TRBJ2-1; v_call: TRBV29-1; cdr3_nt: TGCAGCGGAACTAGCGGGAAGAATGAGCAGTTCTTC; cdr3_aa: CSGTSGKNEQFF
d_call: NA; clone_size: NA; cdr3_length: 16; j_call: TRBJ2-7; v_call: TRBV6-5; cdr3_nt: TGTGCCAGCAGTTCGGGTAGCGGAGCCACCGGGAACGAGCAGTACTTC; cdr3_aa: CASSSGSGATGNEQYF
d_call: NA; clone_size: few; cdr3_length: 14; j_call: TRBJ2-3; v_call: TRBV5-1; cdr3_nt: TGCGCCAGCAGCTTGGTCGCGGGTGCAGATACGCAGTATTTT; cdr3_aa: CASSLVAGADTQYF
d_call: NA; clone_size: NA; cdr3_length: 14; j_call: TRBJ1-5; v_call: TRBV10-3; cdr3_nt: TGTGCCATCTCCAACGGTGCGAAACATCAGCCCCAGCATTTT; cdr3_aa: CAISNGAKHQPQHF
d_call: NA; clone_size: NA; cdr3_length: 14; j_call: TRBJ2-3; v_call: TRBV7-9; cdr3_nt: TGTGCCAGCAGCTTAGGTGGTAGCGTAGATACGCAGTATTTT; cdr3_aa: CASSLGGSVDTQYF
d_call: TRBD1; clone_size: NA; cdr3_length: 16; j_call: TRBJ1-5; v_call: TRBV29-1; cdr3_nt: TGCAGCGTTTTATACCCCGGGACAGCGAGCAATCAGCCCCAGCATTTT; cdr3_aa: CSVLYPGTASNQPQHF
d_call: NA; clone_size: NA; cdr3_length: 15; j_call: TRBJ1-1; v_call: TRBV7-8; cdr3_nt: TGTGCCAGCAGCTCTTCTCGGGGGGCAAGGTCTGAAGCTTTCTTT; cdr3_aa: CASSSSRGARSEAFF
d_call: TRBD1; clone_size: NA; cdr3_length: 13; j_call: TRBJ2-3; v_call: TRBV2; cdr3_nt: TGTGCCAGCAGGAAGGGGGCCACAGATACGCAGTATTTT; cdr3_aa: CASRKGATDTQYF
d_call: NA; clone_size: NA; cdr3_length: 16; j_call: TRBJ2-7; v_call: TRBV7-9; cdr3_nt: TGTGCCAGCAGCCTAGTCTTAGGAGGGCCGCCGAATGAGCAGTACTTC; cdr3_aa: CASSLVLGGPPNEQYF
d_call: TRBD2; clone_size: once; cdr3_length: 19; j_call: TRBJ2-1; v_call: TRBV7-3; cdr3_nt: TGTGCCAGCAGCCCACGAGGACAGGGGACTAGCGGGAGGGACAATGAGCAGTTCTTC; cdr3_aa: CASSPRGQGTSGRDNEQFF
d_call: NA; clone_size: once; cdr3_length: 14; j_call: TRBJ2-7; v_call: TRBV10-1; cdr3_nt: TGCGCCAGCATCATGAGTGGAGTTACCTACGAGCAGTACTTC; cdr3_aa: CASIMSGVTYEQYF
d_call: NA; clone_size: once; cdr3_length: 16; j_call: TRBJ1-5; v_call: TRBV19; cdr3_nt: TGTGCCAGTCGGATAAAGACTGGAGCGCCTCATCAGCCCCAGCATTTT; cdr3_aa: CASRIKTGAPHQPQHF
d_call: NA; clone_size: NA; cdr3_length: 14; j_call: TRBJ1-4; v_call: TRBV6-5; cdr3_nt: TGTGCCAGCAGTCGGACAGCCGAAAATGAAAAACTGTTTTTT; cdr3_aa: CASSRTAENEKLFF
d_call: TRBD1; clone_size: NA; cdr3_length: 16; j_call: TRBJ1-4; v_call: TRBV4-1; cdr3_nt: TGCGCCAGCAGCCAACCTATGGGACAGGCTAATGAAAAACTGTTTTTT; cdr3_aa: CASSQPMGQANEKLFF
d_call: TRBD2; clone_size: NA; cdr3_length: 12; j_call: TRBJ2-7; v_call: TRBV25-1; cdr3_nt: TGTGCCAGCAGTGTACTAGCGGGGCGGCAGTACTTC; cdr3_aa: CASSVLAGRQYF